The source of this TCR beta chain is a study of Graves' ophthalmopathy and Graves' hyperthyroidism. Study results and limitations: Blood contained most expanded thyroid clonotypes exceeding 0.001 frequency.

The CDR3 has 15 amino acids. CDR1 is SGHAT, CDR2 FQNNGV, per germline. V was trimmed by 5 bases and J by 2 bases, leaving 16 bases between them. Investigators amplified TCR beta CDR3 regions from RNA transcripts. Amplification began with first-round RT-PCR using HTBI primers, then second-round multiplex PCR was performed. TCRdb passed the multiplex PCR reads through MiXCR, listing each CDR3 protein once. The sample records about 740,000 distinct CDR3 sequences, 35% to 50% being singletons. This clonotype occurred once. What it binds is not known. A much larger clonotype is one base distant, so this may be a read error.

Material: peripheral blood. The chain is built from TRBV11-2 and TRBJ2-7; the D gene is possibly TRBD2 (6 bases). The sequence was collected from an adult man with Graves' ophthalmopathy. In DNA, the CDR3 is TGTGCCAGCAGCCTCGAACTAGCTCCTGCCTACGAGCAGTACTTC. It specifies CASSLELAPAYEQYF.